The 18 T cell receptor beta chains listed next were all sequenced from one sample in a study of siplizumab effects on memory and regulatory T cells. TCRdb's table, derived via immunoSEQ multiplex PCR, lists solely in-frame clones and lacks some. The data hold approximately 65,000 clones, with roughly 83% observed a single time. The material sequenced was memory CD4+ T cells sorted from blood. These receptor sequences come from a human donor in good health.

This chain links TRBV5-1 with TRBJ2-5; 13 bases fit TRBD2. The J segment lost 4 bases and the V segment lost 3 bases, leaving 6 bases of the junction unmatched. The V gene's germline CDR1 is SGHRS and CDR2 YFSETQ. The CDR3 loop spans 16 amino acids. CDR3 sequence (DNA): TGCGCCAGCAGCTCGAGACTAGCGGGGGGAATAGAGACCCAGTACTTC. This encodes CASSSRLAGGIETQYF. Variable domain in full (rest from reference TRBV5-1 and TRBJ2-5): KAGVTQTPRYLIKTRGQQVTLSCSPISGHRSVSWYQQTPGQGLQFLFEYFSETQRNKGNFPGRFSGRQFSNSRSEMNVSTLELGDSALYLCASSSRLAGGIETQYFGPGTRLLVL.

This chain links TRBV10-3 with TRBJ2-7; 13 nucleotides match TRBD2. CDR3 length: 18 residues. Germline assignment: CDR1 ENHRY and CDR2 SYGVKD. V gave up 6 bases and J gave up 2 bases; unmatched junction bases: 13. Written as DNA, the CDR3 is TGTGCCATCAGCCCCGGGACTAGCGGGATCAGACAGACCTACGAGCAGTACTTC. Translated: CAISPGTSGIRQTYEQYF.

The CDR3 DNA reads as TGTGCCAGCAGCCAAGTAACCCAGGCGGGTTACGAGCAGTACTTC. This translates into CASSQVTQAGYEQYF. The rearrangement links TRBV4-2 to TRBJ2-7, with D maybe TRBD2 (5 bases). Germline CDR1 is LGHNA and CDR2 is YNFKEQ. V lost 1 base to trimming and J lost 4 bases, with 14 bases between them. The CDR3 runs 15 residues.

This clone has only a few counts. The J gene is TRBJ2-5, the V gene TRBV11-2; 9 bases align to TRBD2. This CDR3 spans 16 amino acids. The germline V gene has CDR1 SGHAT and CDR2 FQNNGV. The V gene end was trimmed by 1 base and the J gene end by 4 bases; junction bases not matched to a gene: 7. The CDR3 nucleotides are TGTGCCAGCAGCTTAGCCCTCGGTAGCGGGAGAGAGACCCAGTACTTC. Translated: CASSLALGSGRETQYF.

The V and J genes are TRBV20-1 and TRBJ1-2; D gene ambiguous. The germline gives CDR1 DFQATT, CDR2 SNEGSKA (reference sequence). Trimming removed 5 bases at V and 6 bases at J, with 10 bases between. The CDR3 totals 11 residues. The CDR3, as DNA: TGCAGTGCTTTTTACATAGATGGCTACACCTTC. Translated: CSAFYIDGYTF.

This sequence joins TRBV18 and TRBJ2-6; D not certain. The CDR3 has 16 amino acids. Germline lookup yields CDR1 KGHSH and CDR2 LQKENI. V lost 0 bases and J 12 bases, leaving 18 bases between the germline ends. The CDR3 DNA follows: TGTGCCAGCTCACCACCCGCCTCCGGCCTCGGAAGCGTCCTGACTTTC. Its translation is CASSPPASGLGSVLTF.

J is TRBJ1-5 and V is TRBV5-1; 7 bases map to TRBD1. This CDR3 region has 14 residues. V dropped 4 bases and J dropped 7; count of bases not matched to a gene: 8. Germline CDR1 SGHRS, CDR2 YFSETQ. Here the CDR3 DNA reads TGCGCCAGCAGCCCCCTTGGGGACAGCCAGCCCCAGCATTTT. Its translation: CASSPLGDSQPQHF.

This clone was observed a few times. V usage is TRBV19 and J usage is TRBJ1-5; D is undetermined. This CDR3 spans 14 amino acids. The V end was cut by 7 bases, the J end by 2 bases, with 12 bases between. The germline V gene has CDR1 LNHDA and CDR2 SQIVND (reference sequence). CDR3 sequence: CASTFGRGNQPQHF. DNA for the CDR3: TGTGCCAGTACCTTTGGACGTGGCAATCAGCCCCAGCATTTT.

The V and J genes are TRBV9 and TRBJ1-2; TRBD1 matches at 7 bases. Germline-derived CDR1 and CDR2 are SGDLS and YYNGEE. The CDR3 is 15 amino acids. Trimming took 0 bases from V and 5 from J; bases not matched to a gene: 7. The CDR3 DNA follows: TGTGCCAGCAGCGTAGTAGGGGGCGGTGGTTATGGCTACACCTTC. Translated, it gives CASSVVGGGGYGYTF.

The chain couples TRBV11-3 to TRBJ2-7; possible D gene TRBD2, 5 bases. V was cut by 5 bases and J by 3 bases, with 11 bases left in between. Germline CDR1 is SGHNT and CDR2 is YENEEA. The CDR3 covers 13 residues. The chain's CDR3 is CASSPRRDYEQYF. The CDR3 DNA is TGTGCCAGCAGCCCCCGCCGGGACTACGAGCAGTACTTC.

This chain joins TRBV10-1 and TRBJ1-1; no definite D call. The CDR3 runs to 13 residues. V was pared by 3 bases and J by 0 bases, with 5 bases between. Germline V CDR1 and CDR2: WNHNN, SYGVQD (reference sequence). CDR3 loop: CASSDSMNTEAFF. In DNA, the CDR3 is TGCGCCAGCAGTGATTCTATGAACACTGAAGCTTTCTTT.

The J gene is TRBJ1-4, the V gene TRBV2; TRBD1 matches at 7 bases. Germline-derived CDR1 and CDR2 are SNHLY and FYNNEI. The V and J ends lost 8 bases and 0 bases, in that order; junction bases with no gene match: 12. This CDR3 is 17 amino acids long. Written as DNA, the CDR3 is TGTGCCAGCGTGAGGACAGGAGGTTGGGCAACTAATGAAAAACTGTTTTTT. Translating gives CASVRTGGWATNEKLFF.

This chain links TRBV4-1 with TRBJ2-1; 11 bases are a match to TRBD2. Germline V lookup: CDR1 MGHRA, CDR2 YSYEKL. V was pared by 4 bases and J by 9 bases, with 8 bases of the junction left unmatched. The CDR3 covers 15 residues. CDR3 nucleotide sequence: TGCGCCAGCAGCCCAAGCGTACTAGCGGGAGCTGAGCAGTTCTTC. It is translated as CASSPSVLAGAEQFF.

V usage is TRBV7-9 and J usage is TRBJ2-7, with 7 bases aligning to TRBD1. V lost 5 bases to trimming and J lost 2 bases; unmatched junction nucleotides: 6. The CDR3 has 14 residues. Germline CDR1 is SEHNR and CDR2 is FQNEAQ (reference sequence). CDR3 sequence reads: CASSPGTVTYEQYF. The CDR3 DNA follows: TGTGCCAGCAGCCCCGGGACAGTAACCTACGAGCAGTACTTC.

This chain connects TRBV5-1 to TRBJ1-1; 10 bases agree with TRBD1. V was pared by 4 bases and J by 4 bases, with 10 bases of the junction left unmatched. This CDR3 contains 16 residues. CDR1 SGHRS and CDR2 YFSETQ come from the germline V gene. The CDR3 sequence is CASSPEMGQGFTEAFF. CDR3 DNA: TGCGCCAGCAGCCCTGAAATGGGACAGGGGTTCACTGAAGCTTTCTTT.

This clone was counted only a few times. CDR3 DNA sequence: TGCAGCGTTGAAGAACCAGGGTTAACCTACGAGCAGTACTTC. Translating it yields CSVEEPGLTYEQYF. The chain joins TRBV29-1 to TRBJ2-7; a weak D match, TRBD1 (5 bases). The CDR3 is 14 residues long. The germline gives CDR1 SQVTM, CDR2 ANQGSEA. Trimming pared 0 bases from V and 2 bases from J, leaving 11 bases between.

V is TRBV11-2 and J is TRBJ1-1, with 8 positions matching TRBD1. V gave up 5 bases and J gave up 1 base; unmatched junction bases: 6. The CDR3 contains 15 residues. The germline V gene has CDR1 SGHAT and CDR2 FQNNGV. The CDR3 spells CASSPGQGRNTEAFF. In DNA, the CDR3 is TGTGCCAGCAGCCCAGGACAGGGAAGGAACACTGAAGCTTTCTTT. The variable domain in full, with the rest retrieved from reference TRBV11-2 and TRBJ1-1, is EAGVAQSPRYKIIEKRQSVAFWCNPISGHATLYWYQQILGQGPKLLIQFQNNGVVDDSQLPKDRFSAERLKGVDSTLKIQPAKLEDSAVYLCASSPGQGRNTEAFFGQGTRLTVV.

This clone has a single count. This sequence joins TRBV9 and TRBJ2-5; 9 bases line up with TRBD2. Looked up from germline, CDR1 is SGDLS and CDR2 is YYNGEE. The CDR3 contains 16 residues. V dropped 4 bases and J dropped 5; count of bases not matched to a gene: 12. For the CDR3, the DNA is TGTGCCAGCAGCTTTGGAGTTAGCGGGGGAGGTGAGACCCAGTACTTC. This translates into CASSFGVSGGGETQYF.